This T cell receptor beta chain was captured in a study of CD8 T cells in ankylosing spondylitis. General study points: Earlier studies detected some motif variants in reactive arthritis synovial fluid and blood. Seven to nine highly homologous variants made up a TCR beta motif that seemed to typify ankylosing spondylitis blood.

Using its own MiXCR run on the 5' RACE reads, TCRdb lists one record per CDR3 protein. The sample lists a few hundred thousand distinct CDR3 sequences; approximately 8.2% were seen once. In its sample, this clonotype was seen once. Its antigen is not identified. The CDR3 loop spans 16 amino acids. The germline V gene encodes CDR1 ENHRY and CDR2 SYGVKD. V dropped 5 bases and J dropped 0 bases, with 13 bases sitting between them. The sample taken for sequencing was blood, either unsorted or a sorted T cell fraction (not recorded which). The V and J genes are TRBV10-3 and TRBJ2-2; D may correspond to TRBD1 or TRBD2 (5 bases each). The origin of this receptor is a male donor with ankylosing spondylitis. CDR3: CAISMGTAANTGELFF. In DNA, the CDR3 is TGTGCCATCAGTATGGGGACCGCAGCGAACACCGGGGAGCTGTTTTTT.